This TCR beta chain derives from a study of T-cell reconstitution after alpha-beta-depleted transplantation in children. Findings and limits, study-wide: Reported findings indicate that, about two months after transplant, alpha-beta T cells came from several hundred expanded clones, which were derived from non-depleted graft cells.

Preparation of the TCRbeta library was carried out with unique molecular identifiers. TCRdb ran MiXCR on the PCR reads and lists one entry per CDR3 protein. The table records around 440,000 distinct CDR3 sequences, 8% to 11% of them present only once. Many counts were recorded for this clonotype. Its antigen is not known. There are 14 residues in the CDR3. V was shortened by 3 bases and J by 7 bases, with 13 bases between the two germline ends. Germline V CDR1 and CDR2: PRHDT, FYEKMQ (reference sequence). The chain carries TRBV13 and TRBJ2-1, with D possibly being TRBD2 (5 bases). Sequencing used PBMCs, obtained before TCRalphabeta/CD19-depleted stem cell transplant. The receptor's source is a child aged 2-9 years with inherited bone marrow failure, due to receive a stem cell transplant. CDR3 in amino acids: CASSFPTGGNEQFF. DNA for the CDR3: TGTGCCAGCAGCTTCCCCACTGGAGGTAATGAGCAGTTCTTC.